A selection of T cell receptor beta chains follows, all from one sample in a study of blood T cell repertoires in COVID-19. Method: immunoSEQ multiplex PCR; TCRdb's copy keeps in-frame clones and lacks some. The sample has hundreds of thousands of clones; about nine tenths are singletons. Input material: peripheral blood. These receptor sequences come from a woman in her twenties or thirties with active or convalescent COVID-19. Each CDR3 is given with its conserved first and last residue.

TRBJ1-1 TRBV5-5 CASSSKLTGDTEAFF
TRBJ2-3 TRBV9 CASSVVAFQRLTDTQYF
TRBJ2-3 TRBV19 CASSSRVGTDTQYF
TRBJ2-7 TRBV19 CASSFDYSEQYF
TRBJ1-1 TRBV5-1 CASSLEAGLTEAFF
TRBJ2-7 TRBV2 CASLGEQHPSYEQYF
TRBJ2-2 TRBV2 CASSEAPPGTGELFF
TRBJ1-2 TRBV19 CASSPQVGNYGYTF
TRBJ2-1 TRBV6-6 CASSTRGGEQFF
TRBJ2-3 TRBV28 CASTDAVIGREGRGTDTQYF
TRBJ1-2 TRBV30 CAWSVRNYGYTF
TRBJ1-6 TRBV29-1 CSVENPGGRSPLHF
TRBJ2-7 TRBV5-1 CASSPGQGQGPYEQYF
TRBJ1-2 TRBV5-4 CASSAEGPNYGYTF
TRBJ2-2 TRBV3-1/TRBV3-2 CASSRMTTGASGELFF
TRBJ2-7 TRBV27 CASSALAGGYEQYF
TRBJ2-3 TRBV4-1 CASNVVGQDTQYF
TRBJ1-2 TRBV6-6 CASSYADRVNYGYTF
TRBJ1-1 TRBV10-2 CASSTGMTEAFF
TRBJ2-1 TRBV11-3 CASSFGGAGSEYNEQFF
TRBJ1-2 TRBV12-5 CASGPRTGLANYGYTF
TRBJ2-5 TRBV5-1 CASSSGGRAGDQETQYF
TRBJ1-1 TRBV21-1 CASSKEERMNTEAFF
TRBJ1-6 TRBV19 CASRDRVTNSYNSPLHF
TRBJ2-1 TRBV3-1/TRBV3-2 CASSLVAGVANEQFF
TRBJ2-7 TRBV2 CASSEVTDDYEQYF
TRBJ2-2 TRBV3-1/TRBV3-2 CASSQIGANTGELFF
TRBJ2-3 TRBV18 CASGLWGITDTQYF
TRBJ2-7 TRBV5-1 CASSLGLYYEQYF
TRBJ2-3 TRBV11-3 CASSLGRARGSTDTQYF
TRBJ2-5 TRBV10-3 CAINSGSDRTQYF
TRBJ1-2 TRBV6-1 CASSENGQGGGYTF
TRBJ2-1 TRBV5-4 CASSQQAGAFNEQFF
TRBJ1-3 TRBV14 CASSFGGYLTGNTIYF
TRBJ1-3 TRBV4-2 CASSQAGIGNTIYF
TRBJ2-1 TRBV7-9 CASSKLRDRGTDEQFF
TRBJ2-5 TRBV10-2 CASSKQGARETQYF
TRBJ1-1 TRBV18 CASSPFLLGQLNTEAFF
TRBJ2-7 TRBV6-5 CASSYSMGQGAYEQYF
TRBJ1-2 TRBV4-1 CASSPTQGPYGYTF
TRBJ1-4 TRBV4-1 CASSSQGLDEKLFF
TRBJ2-7 TRBV6-2/TRBV6-3 CASSLAEFYEQYF
TRBJ2-5 TRBV19 CASSLDRGRKTQYF
TRBJ1-1 TRBV4-1 CASSQDRAGKATEAFF
TRBJ2-7 TRBV6-1 CASSEGGGLAGGKYHEQYF
TRBJ1-6 TRBV5-7 CASSLADSRPLHF
TRBJ1-4 TRBV5-1 CASSRGSYEKLFF
TRBJ1-2 TRBV4-1 CASSQAPDKLYGYTF
TRBJ1-1 TRBV10-3 CAISESTGGNTEAFF
TRBJ1-2 TRBV27 CASSIQGESEGYTF
TRBJ1-1 TRBV29-1 CSVEEETGRNTEAFF
TRBJ1-1 TRBV6-5 CASSLYSMNTEAFF
TRBJ2-3 TRBV11-2 CASSFGLALSTDTQYF
TRBJ2-3 TRBV15 CATSSRDSNTDTQYF
TRBJ2-7 TRBV5-1 CASSFRGTAEQYF
TRBJ1-2 TRBV19 CASSPRGHRGGNYGYTF
TRBJ1-5 TRBV6-5 CASSYPGQGSNQPQHF